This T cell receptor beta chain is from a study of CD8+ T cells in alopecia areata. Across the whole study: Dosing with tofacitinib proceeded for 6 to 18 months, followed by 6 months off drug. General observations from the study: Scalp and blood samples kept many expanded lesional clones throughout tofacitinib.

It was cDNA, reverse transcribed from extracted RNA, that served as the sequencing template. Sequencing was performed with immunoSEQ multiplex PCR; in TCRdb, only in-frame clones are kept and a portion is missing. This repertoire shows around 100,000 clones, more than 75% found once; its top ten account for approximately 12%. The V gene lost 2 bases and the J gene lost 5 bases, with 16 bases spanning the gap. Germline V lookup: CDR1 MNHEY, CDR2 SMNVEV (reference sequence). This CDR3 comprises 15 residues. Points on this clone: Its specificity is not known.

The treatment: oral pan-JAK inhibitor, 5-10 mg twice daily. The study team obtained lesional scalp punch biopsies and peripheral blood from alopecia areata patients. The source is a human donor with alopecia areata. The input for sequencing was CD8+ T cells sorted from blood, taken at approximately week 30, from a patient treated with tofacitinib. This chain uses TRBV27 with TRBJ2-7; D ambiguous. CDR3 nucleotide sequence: TGTGCCAGCAGTTTAGGTTCTGAGGCCGAGGACGAGCAGTACTTC. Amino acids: CASSLGSEAEDEQYF.